Below are 25 T cell receptor beta chains sequenced from a single sample in a study of cytomegalovirus exposure and HLA in healthy donors. The PCR used 60 Vbeta and 13 Jbeta primers. Method: immunoSEQ multiplex PCR; TCRdb's copy keeps in-frame clones and lacks some. The table lists around 100,000 clones, roughly 76% of them singletons. Sequences were obtained from PBMCs. The receptors originated from a man aged 40-49 years in good health and CMV-seronegative.

V and J are TRBV28 and TRBJ2-4; a possible D gene is TRBD2 (5 bases). The CDR3 has 12 amino acids. V was cut by 2 bases and J by 8 bases, with 7 bases left in between. CDR1 is MDHEN, CDR2 SYDVKM, per germline. For the CDR3, the DNA is TGTGCCAGCAGTTTACAGAGGGACATTCAGTACTTC. Amino acids: CASSLQRDIQYF.

The gene calls are TRBV18 and TRBJ2-7; 7 bases are shared with TRBD1. The CDR3 covers 14 residues. V lost 3 bases to trimming and J lost 4 bases; unmatched junction nucleotides: 6. Germline V gives CDR1 KGHSH, CDR2 LQKENI. CDR3: CASSPTGTPYEQYF. CDR3 coding DNA: TGTGCCAGCTCACCGACAGGGACCCCTTACGAGCAGTACTTC. Based on the CDR3 plus reference TRBV18 and TRBJ2-7, the full variable domain is NAGVMQNPRHLVRRRGQEARLRCSPMKGHSHVYWYRQLPEEGLKFMVYLQKENIIDESGMPKERFSAEFPKEGPSILRIQQVVRGDSAAYFCASSPTGTPYEQYFGPGTRLTVT.

The chain combines TRBV11-2 with TRBJ2-3; D unclear. V gave up 2 bases and J gave up 2 bases, with 5 bases separating them. CDR1 and CDR2 (germline): SGHAT, FQNNGV. The CDR3 runs to 13 residues. Here the CDR3 reads CASSLLYTDTQYF. CDR3 bases: TGTGCCAGCAGCTTATTGTACACAGATACGCAGTATTTT.

This clone occurred a few times. This chain joins TRBV7-2 and TRBJ2-7; D unresolved. Trimming removed 5 bases at V and 0 bases at J, with 14 bases between. Germline CDR1 is SGHTA and CDR2 is FQGNSA. The CDR3 covers 15 residues. As DNA, the CDR3 is TGTGCCAGCAGCCATGAAATAGAGGACTCCTACGAGCAGTACTTC. Amino acids: CASSHEIEDSYEQYF.

This clone was seen a single time. The chain carries TRBV5-8 and TRBJ2-7, with D perhaps TRBD1 (6 bases). V was clipped by 2 bases and J by 3 bases, with 15 bases between them. The CDR3 extends over 15 amino acids. Looked up from germline, CDR1 is SGHTS and CDR2 is YDEGEE. In DNA form, the CDR3 reads TGTGCCAGCAGCTTTCATTTTAAGGGGGACTACGAGCAGTACTTC. This translates into CASSFHFKGDYEQYF.

The rearrangement joins TRBV2 to TRBJ2-7, with 7 positions matching TRBD1. The ends lost 4 bases at V and 2 bases at J; junction bases unmatched: 8. The CDR3 has 15 residues. Germline V gene sequence: CDR1 SNHLY, CDR2 FYNNEI. CDR3 coding DNA: TGTGCCAGCAGTGGGACAGGCTTAATTACCTACGAGCAGTACTTC. Amino acids: CASSGTGLITYEQYF. The full variable domain, its missing parts supplied by reference TRBV2 and TRBJ2-7, is EPEVTQTPSHQVTQMGQEVILRCVPISNHLYFYWYRQILGQKVEFLVSFYNNEISEKSEIFDDQFSVERPDGSNFTLKIRSTKLEDSAMYFCASSGTGLITYEQYFGPGTRLTVT.

V gene TRBV15 combines with J gene TRBJ1-2, with TRBD1 matching 8 bases. This CDR3 is 14 amino acids long. V was pared by 5 bases and J by 5 bases, with 7 bases of the junction left unmatched. CDR1 and CDR2 (germline): LNHNV, YYDKDF (reference sequence). The CDR3 loop reads CATSYDRGGYGYTF. The CDR3 DNA follows: TGTGCCACCAGCTATGACAGGGGAGGATATGGCTACACCTTC.

J is TRBJ2-5 and V is TRBV7-9, with 7 positions matching TRBD2. This CDR3 is 16 amino acids long. V gave up 5 bases and J gave up 5 bases; unmatched junction bases: 14. Germline V gene sequence: CDR1 SEHNR, CDR2 FQNEAQ (reference sequence). CDR3 protein: CASSPRQTSRTETQYF. CDR3 DNA: TGTGCCAGCAGCCCGAGGCAGACTAGCCGGACGGAGACCCAGTACTTC.

This clone was seen more than once but under ten times. Additional DNA sequences in this sample encode the identical CDR3. The chain links TRBV6-5 to TRBJ2-3, with a possible D match to TRBD2 (5 bases). Deletions cut 0 bases from V and 4 bases from J, with 11 bases between. Germline V gene lookup returns CDR1 MNHEY and CDR2 SVGAGI. The length of the CDR3 is 15 residues. The CDR3, as DNA: TGTGCCAGCAGTTACTCTCCCGGAGGCCCAGATACGCAGTATTTT. Protein: CASSYSPGGPDTQYF.

The gene calls are TRBV7-8 and TRBJ2-6; 10 nucleotides align to TRBD1. V trimming: 5 bases; J trimming: 1 base; junction bases outside the gene matches: 5. The CDR3 has 17 amino acids. The germline V gene encodes CDR1 SGHVS and CDR2 FQNEAQ. The CDR3 DNA reads TGTGCCAGCAGCCGGACAGGGGGGAATTCTGGGGCCAACGTCCTGACTTTC. Amino acids: CASSRTGGNSGANVLTF. Looking up the rest from reference TRBV7-8 and TRBJ2-6 gives the full variable domain: GAGVSQSPRYKVAKRGQDVALRCDPISGHVSLFWYQQALGQGPEFLTYFQNEAQLDKSGLPSDRFFAERPEGSVSTLKIQRTQQEDSAVYLCASSRTGGNSGANVLTFGAGSRLTVL.

V gene TRBV5-4 combines with J gene TRBJ1-3; the D is unclear. The CDR3 length is 14 residues. Trimming removed 0 bases from V and 5 bases from J, with 9 bases in between. Per the germline V gene, CDR1 is SGHNT and CDR2 is YYREEE (reference sequence). The CDR3 here is CASSLGQARNTIYF. Here the CDR3 DNA reads TGTGCCAGCAGCTTGGGTCAGGCGAGAAACACCATATATTTT.

In its sample, this clone was seen a few times. The V call is TRBV10-3, the J call TRBJ1-1; the match to TRBD1 covers 7 bases. The junction had 6 bases not matched to a gene; V was cut back by 7 bases and J by 1 base. The CDR3 contains 14 residues. Germline lookup yields CDR1 ENHRY and CDR2 SYGVKD. As DNA, the CDR3 is TGTGCCATCACAGCAGACAGGGAGAACACTGAAGCTTTCTTT. Its translation: CAITADRENTEAFF.

The chain has TRBV7-3 and TRBJ1-1; D perhaps matches TRBD1 (6 bases). CDR1 and CDR2 from the germline V gene are SGHTA and FQGTGA. The CDR3 totals 13 residues. V was cut by 5 bases and J by 10 bases, with 17 bases left in between. CDR3 sequence reads: CASSPGGLSGAFF. In DNA, the CDR3 is TGTGCCAGCAGCCCGGGGGGCCTTTCGGGAGCTTTCTTT.

This chain links TRBV2 with TRBJ2-1; 12 positions match TRBD2. The V and J ends lost 6 bases and 2 bases, in that order; junction bases with no gene match: 2. The germline gives CDR1 SNHLY, CDR2 FYNNEI. The CDR3 sequence is 15 residues long. The CDR3: CASSRTSGAYNEQFF. The DNA of the CDR3 is TGTGCCAGCAGCCGGACTAGCGGGGCCTACAATGAGCAGTTCTTC.

The chain combines TRBV30 with TRBJ2-2; 13 positions agree with TRBD2. CDR1 and CDR2 (germline): GTSNPN, SVGIG (reference sequence). The CDR3 runs to 21 residues. Trimming removed 5 bases from V and 8 bases from J; junction bases left unmatched: 26. This CDR3 is CAWVDFTDGTSGAPSKGELFF. The CDR3 nucleotides are TGTGCCTGGGTGGATTTTACGGATGGGACTAGCGGGGCCCCATCCAAGGGGGAGCTGTTTTTT.

The rearrangement joins TRBV7-2 to TRBJ1-1, with a weak D call TRBD1 (5 bases). Trimming took 4 bases from V and 10 from J, leaving 16 bases between them. The germline V gene has CDR1 SGHTA and CDR2 FQGNSA. The length of the CDR3 is 13 residues. CDR3: CASSSMGGVRAFF. For the CDR3, the DNA is TGTGCCAGCAGCTCCATGGGGGGGGTCAGAGCTTTCTTT.

A few counts support this clone. The rearrangement uses TRBV5-8 and TRBJ1-6; D possibly corresponds to TRBD1 (5 bases). With 4 bases removed from V and 10 bases from J, the gap between germline ends came to 18 bases. The CDR3 totals 15 residues. CDR1 SGHTS and CDR2 YDEGEE come from the germline V gene. CDR3 coding DNA: TGTGCCAGCAGCCCTAGGCACGGGGGAACGTCACCCCTCCACTTT. Translating gives CASSPRHGGTSPLHF.

A single count supports this clone. The chain joins TRBV5-1 to TRBJ1-2; 8 nucleotides match TRBD1. Per the germline V gene, CDR1 is SGHRS and CDR2 is YFSETQ. The CDR3 has 16 amino acids. V gave up 1 base and J gave up 0 bases; unmatched junction bases: 5. The CDR3 reads CASSLFSGGPNYGYTF. CDR3 nucleotides: TGCGCCAGCAGCTTGTTTTCAGGGGGCCCTAACTATGGCTACACCTTC.

On this clone: Within the sample, other DNA sequences also encode this same CDR3. The V and J genes are TRBV2 and TRBJ1-4, with 7 bases that match TRBD1. The CDR3 runs 12 residues. Looked up from germline, CDR1 is SNHLY and CDR2 is FYNNEI. Losses at the gene ends were 5 bases for V and 10 bases for J; bases not matched to a gene: 4. CDR3 coding DNA: TGTGCCAGCAGTAGGACAGGAGGAAAACTGTTTTTT. As protein: CASSRTGGKLFF.

The chain couples TRBV5-8 to TRBJ1-2; no firm D call. The CDR3 contains 12 residues. Germline CDR1 and CDR2: SGHTS and YDEGEE. V was pared by 3 bases and J by 5 bases, with 8 bases between. The CDR3 is CASSSSGYGYTF. CDR3 DNA sequence: TGTGCCAGCAGCTCTAGTGGATATGGCTACACCTTC.

The rearrangement links TRBV5-4 to TRBJ1-3; weak D call: TRBD1 (5 bases). V lost 0 bases, J lost 6 bases, and 10 bases lay in between. There are 14 residues in the CDR3. Germline CDR1 and CDR2: SGHNT and YYREEE (reference sequence). The CDR3 spells CASSLGGSVNTIYF. As DNA, the CDR3 is TGTGCCAGCAGCTTGGGGGGCTCCGTAAACACCATATATTTT.

The chain employs TRBV7-2 and TRBJ2-7; 9 bases fit TRBD2. Germline V gene data show CDR1 as SGHTA and CDR2 as FQGNSA. The CDR3 runs 16 residues. Losses at the gene ends were 5 bases for V and 7 bases for J; bases not matched to a gene: 15. The CDR3, as DNA: TGTGCCAGCAGCCCTTTTTTTGGAGCGGGGGGAGGGGAGCAGTACTTC. Translated: CASSPFFGAGGGEQYF.

The chain joins TRBV2 to TRBJ2-3, with D possibly matching TRBD1 (5 bases). Deletions cut 7 bases from V and 0 bases from J, with 14 bases between. The CDR3 runs 15 residues. Germline-derived CDR1 and CDR2 are SNHLY and FYNNEI. CDR3 in amino acids: CASTGVRASTDTQYF. The CDR3 region has the DNA TGTGCCAGCACTGGTGTCAGGGCGAGCACAGATACGCAGTATTTT.

The chain uses TRBV5-1 and TRBJ2-1, with a possible D match to TRBD2 (5 bases). The V gene's germline CDR1 is SGHRS and CDR2 YFSETQ. The CDR3 has 15 residues. The V end lost 1 base, the J end lost 4 bases, and 12 bases lay between the germline ends. DNA for the CDR3: TGCGCCAGCAGCTTGCCTAGCACCTTTTACAATGAGCAGTTCTTC. Amino acid sequence: CASSLPSTFYNEQFF.

The rearrangement joins TRBV9 to TRBJ2-1; 9 positions match TRBD2. Germline assignment: CDR1 SGDLS and CDR2 YYNGEE. V was pared by 4 bases and J by 7 bases, with 9 bases of the junction left unmatched. This CDR3 contains 15 residues. CDR3: CASSLHAGGPNEQFF. The CDR3, as DNA: TGTGCCAGCAGCCTCCACGCGGGGGGGCCGAATGAGCAGTTCTTC.